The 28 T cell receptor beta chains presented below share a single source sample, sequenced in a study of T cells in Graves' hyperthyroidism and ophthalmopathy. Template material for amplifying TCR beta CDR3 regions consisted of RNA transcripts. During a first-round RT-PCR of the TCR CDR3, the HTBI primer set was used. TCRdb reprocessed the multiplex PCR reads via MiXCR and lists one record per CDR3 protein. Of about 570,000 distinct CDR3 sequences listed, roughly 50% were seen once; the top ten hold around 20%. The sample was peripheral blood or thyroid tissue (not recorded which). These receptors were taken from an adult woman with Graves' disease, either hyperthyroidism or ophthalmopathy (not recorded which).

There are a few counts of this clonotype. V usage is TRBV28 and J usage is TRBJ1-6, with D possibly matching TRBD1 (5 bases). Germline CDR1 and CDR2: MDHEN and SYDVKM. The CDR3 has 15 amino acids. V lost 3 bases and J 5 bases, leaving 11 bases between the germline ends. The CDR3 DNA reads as TGTGCCAGCAGTTTCGACAGCTTGCATAATTCACCCCTCCACTTT. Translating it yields CASSFDSLHNSPLHF.

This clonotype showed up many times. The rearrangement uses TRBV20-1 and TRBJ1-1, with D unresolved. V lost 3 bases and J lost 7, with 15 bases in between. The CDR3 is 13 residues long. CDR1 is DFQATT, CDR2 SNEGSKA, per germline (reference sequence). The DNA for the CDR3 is TGCAGTGCTAGCGGTGGTGGGGTGATTGAAGCTTTCTTT. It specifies CSASGGGVIEAFF.

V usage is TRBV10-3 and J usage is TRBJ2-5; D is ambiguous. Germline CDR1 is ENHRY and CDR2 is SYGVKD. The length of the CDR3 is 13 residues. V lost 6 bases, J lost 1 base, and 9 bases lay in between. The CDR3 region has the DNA TGTGCCATCAGCAAGACACCCCAAGAGACCCAGTACTTC. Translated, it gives CAISKTPQETQYF.

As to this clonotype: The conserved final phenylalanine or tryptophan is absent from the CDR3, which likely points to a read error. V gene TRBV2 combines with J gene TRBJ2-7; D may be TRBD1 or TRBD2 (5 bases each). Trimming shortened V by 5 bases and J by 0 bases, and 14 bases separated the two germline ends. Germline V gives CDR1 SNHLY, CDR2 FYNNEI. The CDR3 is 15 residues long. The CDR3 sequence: CASSLNPGHSYEQYL. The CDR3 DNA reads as TGTGCCAGCAGTTTAAATCCGGGGCACTCCTACGAGCAGTACCTC.

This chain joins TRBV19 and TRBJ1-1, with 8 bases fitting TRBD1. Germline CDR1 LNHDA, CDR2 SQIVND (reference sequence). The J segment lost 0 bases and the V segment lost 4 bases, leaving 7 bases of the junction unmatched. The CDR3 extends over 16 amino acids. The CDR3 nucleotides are TGTGCCAGTAGTAGGGGGACAGGCCAGCTGAACACTGAAGCTTTCTTT. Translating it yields CASSRGTGQLNTEAFF.

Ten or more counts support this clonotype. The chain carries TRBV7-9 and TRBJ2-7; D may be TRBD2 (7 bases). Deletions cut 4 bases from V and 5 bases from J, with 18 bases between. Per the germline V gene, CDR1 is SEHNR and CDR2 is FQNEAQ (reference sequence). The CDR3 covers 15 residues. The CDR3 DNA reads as TGTGCCAGCAGCTCCAGCGCTGGGGGGGCCCACGAGCAGTACTTC. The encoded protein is CASSSSAGGAHEQYF.

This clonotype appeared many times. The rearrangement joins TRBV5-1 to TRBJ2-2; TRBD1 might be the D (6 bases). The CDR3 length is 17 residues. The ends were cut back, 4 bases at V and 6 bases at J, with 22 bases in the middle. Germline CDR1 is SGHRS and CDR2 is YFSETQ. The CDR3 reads CASSDIPGARVPGELFF. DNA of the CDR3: TGCGCCAGCAGCGATATTCCAGGGGCGAGAGTACCCGGGGAGCTGTTTTTT.

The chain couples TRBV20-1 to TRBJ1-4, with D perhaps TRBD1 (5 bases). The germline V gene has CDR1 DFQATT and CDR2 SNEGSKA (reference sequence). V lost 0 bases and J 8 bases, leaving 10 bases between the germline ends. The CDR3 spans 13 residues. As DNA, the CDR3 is TGCAGTGCTAGAGAGGTGACAGTGGAAAAACTGTTTTTT. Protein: CSAREVTVEKLFF.

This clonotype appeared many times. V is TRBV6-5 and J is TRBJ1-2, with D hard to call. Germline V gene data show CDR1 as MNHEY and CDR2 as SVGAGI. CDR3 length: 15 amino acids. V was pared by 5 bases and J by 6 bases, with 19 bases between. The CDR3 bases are TGTGCCAGCAGTAGAAAGCTTGGATACTTCGATGGCTACACCTTC. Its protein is CASSRKLGYFDGYTF.

In nucleotides, the CDR3 is TGTGCCAGCCGGGACAGGGGTGTCAATCAGCCCCAGCATTTT. Amino acids: CASRDRGVNQPQHF. The chain carries TRBV13 and TRBJ1-5; 10 bases fit TRBD1. Trimming took 8 bases from V and 3 from J; bases not matched to a gene: 4. The CDR3 has 14 residues. The V gene's germline CDR1 is PRHDT and CDR2 FYEKMQ (reference sequence).

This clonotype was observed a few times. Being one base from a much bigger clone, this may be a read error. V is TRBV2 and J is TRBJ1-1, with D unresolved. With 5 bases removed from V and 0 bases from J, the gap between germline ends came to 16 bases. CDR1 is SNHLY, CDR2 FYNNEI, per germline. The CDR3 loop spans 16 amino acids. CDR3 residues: CASSYGGSLMNTEAFF. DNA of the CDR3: TGTGCCAGCAGTTACGGCGGTTCCTTAATGAACACTGAAGCTTTCTTT.

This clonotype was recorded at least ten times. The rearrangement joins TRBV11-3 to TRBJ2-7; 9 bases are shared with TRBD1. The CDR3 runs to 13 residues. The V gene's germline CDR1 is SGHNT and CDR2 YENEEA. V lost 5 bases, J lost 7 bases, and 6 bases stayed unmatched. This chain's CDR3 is CASSKDRGTEQYF. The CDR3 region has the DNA TGTGCCAGCAGCAAAGACAGGGGGACGGAGCAGTACTTC.

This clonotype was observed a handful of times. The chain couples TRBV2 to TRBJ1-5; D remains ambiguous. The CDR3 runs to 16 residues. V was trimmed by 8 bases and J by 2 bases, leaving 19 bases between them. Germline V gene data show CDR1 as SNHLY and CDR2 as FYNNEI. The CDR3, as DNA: TGTGCCAGCTCACCAGTTGAGGCCCTGGGCAATCAGCCCCAGCATTTT. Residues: CASSPVEALGNQPQHF.

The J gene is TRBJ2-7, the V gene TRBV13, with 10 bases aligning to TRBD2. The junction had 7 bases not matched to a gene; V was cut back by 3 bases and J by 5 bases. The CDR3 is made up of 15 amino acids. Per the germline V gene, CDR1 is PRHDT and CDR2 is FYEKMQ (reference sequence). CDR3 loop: CASSLGLAGVNEQYF. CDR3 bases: TGTGCCAGCAGCTTGGGGCTAGCGGGAGTTAACGAGCAGTACTTC.

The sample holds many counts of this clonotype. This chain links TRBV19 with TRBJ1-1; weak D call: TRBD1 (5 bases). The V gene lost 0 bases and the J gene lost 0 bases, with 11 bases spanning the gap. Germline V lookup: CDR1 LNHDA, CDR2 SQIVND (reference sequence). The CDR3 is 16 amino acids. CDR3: CASSIERGWVNTEAFF. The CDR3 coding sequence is TGTGCCAGTAGTATAGAGAGGGGCTGGGTGAACACTGAAGCTTTCTTT.

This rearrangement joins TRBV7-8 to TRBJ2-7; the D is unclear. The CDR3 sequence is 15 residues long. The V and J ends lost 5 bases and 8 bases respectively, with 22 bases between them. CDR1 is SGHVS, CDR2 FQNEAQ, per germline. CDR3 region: CASSQSGADQPQQYF. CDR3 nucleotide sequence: TGTGCCAGCAGCCAGTCAGGAGCTGATCAGCCCCAGCAGTACTTC. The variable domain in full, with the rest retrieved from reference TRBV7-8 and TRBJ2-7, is GAGVSQSPRYKVAKRGQDVALRCDPISGHVSLFWYQQALGQGPEFLTYFQNEAQLDKSGLPSDRFFAERPEGSVSTLKIQRTQQEDSAVYLCASSQSGADQPQQYFGPGTRLTVT.

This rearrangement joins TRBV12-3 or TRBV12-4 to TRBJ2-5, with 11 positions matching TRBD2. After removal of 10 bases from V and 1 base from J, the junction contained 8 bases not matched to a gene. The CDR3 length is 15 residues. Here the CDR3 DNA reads TGTGCCACCTCACCTAGCGGGAGGCTCCAAGAGACCCAGTACTTC. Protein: CATSPSGRLQETQYF.

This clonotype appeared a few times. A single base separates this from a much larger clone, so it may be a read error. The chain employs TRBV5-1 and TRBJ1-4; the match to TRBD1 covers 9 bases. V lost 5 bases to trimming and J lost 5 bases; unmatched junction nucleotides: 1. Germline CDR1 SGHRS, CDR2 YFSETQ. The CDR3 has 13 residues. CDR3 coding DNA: TGCGCCAGCAGAGGGACAGGGAATGAAAAACTGTTTTTT. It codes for CASRGTGNEKLFF. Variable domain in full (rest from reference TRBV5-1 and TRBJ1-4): KAGVTQTPRYLIKTRGQQVTLSCSPISGHRSVSWYQQTPGQGLQFLFEYFSETQRNKGNFPGRFSGRQFSNSRSEMNVSTLELGDSALYLCASRGTGNEKLFFGSGTQLSVL.

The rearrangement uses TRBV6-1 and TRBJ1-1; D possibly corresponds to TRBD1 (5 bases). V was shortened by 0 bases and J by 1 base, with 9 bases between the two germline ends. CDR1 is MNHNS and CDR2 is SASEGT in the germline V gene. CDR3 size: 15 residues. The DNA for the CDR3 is TGTGCCAGCAGTGAAGCAGGGGAAGGGAACACTGAAGCTTTCTTT. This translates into CASSEAGEGNTEAFF.

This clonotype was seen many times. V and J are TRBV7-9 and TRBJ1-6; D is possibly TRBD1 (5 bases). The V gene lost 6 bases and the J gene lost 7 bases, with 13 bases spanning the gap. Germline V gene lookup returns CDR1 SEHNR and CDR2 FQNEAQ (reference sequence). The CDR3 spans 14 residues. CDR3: CASSHTGRNSPLHF. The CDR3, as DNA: TGTGCCAGCAGTCACACAGGACGCAATTCACCCCTCCACTTT.

The CDR3 bases are TGTGCCAGCAGCTTTGGAGCAGCGCAGTTCTTC. It encodes CASSFGAAQFF. V and J are TRBV7-2 and TRBJ2-1, with D unresolved. The germline CDR1 and CDR2 sequences are SGHTA and FQGNSA. V shed 3 bases and J shed 12 bases, with 9 bases lying between them. The CDR3 is 11 amino acids.

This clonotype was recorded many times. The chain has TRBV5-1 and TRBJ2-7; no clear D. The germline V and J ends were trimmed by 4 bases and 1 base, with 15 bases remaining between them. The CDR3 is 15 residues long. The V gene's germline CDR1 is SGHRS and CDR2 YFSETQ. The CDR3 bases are TGCGCCAGCAGCCCCGCATTGGCAAGATCCTACGAGCAGTACTTC. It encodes CASSPALARSYEQYF.

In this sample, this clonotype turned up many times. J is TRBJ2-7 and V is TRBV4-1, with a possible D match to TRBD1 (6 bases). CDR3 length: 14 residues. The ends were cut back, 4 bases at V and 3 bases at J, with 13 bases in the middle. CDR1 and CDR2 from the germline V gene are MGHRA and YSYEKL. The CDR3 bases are TGCGCCAGCAGCCGGTCGGACAGAGACTACGAGCAGTACTTC. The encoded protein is CASSRSDRDYEQYF.

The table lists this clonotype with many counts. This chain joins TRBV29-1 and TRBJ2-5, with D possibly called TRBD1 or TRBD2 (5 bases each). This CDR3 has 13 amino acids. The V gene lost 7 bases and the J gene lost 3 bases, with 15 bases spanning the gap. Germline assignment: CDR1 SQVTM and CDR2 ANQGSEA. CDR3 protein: CSASGTREETQYF. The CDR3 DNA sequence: TGCAGCGCCTCGGGGACGAGGGAAGAGACCCAGTACTTC.

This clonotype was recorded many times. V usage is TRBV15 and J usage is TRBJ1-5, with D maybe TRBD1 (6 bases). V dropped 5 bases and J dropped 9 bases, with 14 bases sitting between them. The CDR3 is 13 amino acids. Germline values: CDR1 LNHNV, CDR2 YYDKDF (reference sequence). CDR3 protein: CATSEIRGPPQHF. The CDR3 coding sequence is TGTGCCACCAGCGAGATCCGGGGGCCGCCCCAGCATTTT.

CDR3 sequence: CASSLSGEYEQYF. The CDR3 coding sequence is TGTGCCAGCAGCTTATCGGGGGAGTACGAGCAGTACTTC. J is TRBJ2-7 and V is TRBV7-3, with a weak D call TRBD2 (6 bases). The CDR3 sequence is 13 residues long. Trimming took off 2 bases at V and 4 bases at J, with 9 bases between the two ends. The V gene's germline CDR1 is SGHTA and CDR2 FQGTGA.

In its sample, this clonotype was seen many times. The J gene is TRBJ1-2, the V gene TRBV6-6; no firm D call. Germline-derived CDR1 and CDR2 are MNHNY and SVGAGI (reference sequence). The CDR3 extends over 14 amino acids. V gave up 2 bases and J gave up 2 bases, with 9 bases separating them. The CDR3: CASSYRSENYGYTF. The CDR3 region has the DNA TGTGCCAGCAGTTACCGGAGCGAAAACTATGGCTACACCTTC.

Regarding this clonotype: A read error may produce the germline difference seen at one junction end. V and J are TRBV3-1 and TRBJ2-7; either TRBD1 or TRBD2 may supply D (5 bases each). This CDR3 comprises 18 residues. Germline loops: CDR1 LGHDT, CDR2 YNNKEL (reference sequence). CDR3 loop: CASNQDLLDKGAIYEQYF. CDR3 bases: TGTGCCAGCAACCAAGATCTACTAGACAAAGGGGCGATCTACGAGCAGTACTTC.